The clone carrying this T cell receptor beta chain was observed a single time. This sample was taken from a study of blood T cell repertoires in COVID-19. The overall study: The samples span acute and convalescent COVID-19 from the United States, Italy and Spain. In each case, the material was cDNA or gDNA derived from T cells, B-cell-depleted T cells, or PBMCs.

Authors' methods: Researchers report that nucleated cell counts were estimated from reference gene primer amplification. Here immunoSEQ multiplex PCR was the method, and the copy in TCRdb shows in-frame clones only, minus some. V and J calls and clone size follow that table, whereas D and trimming were derived from the DNA. The table lists about 180,000 clones, about 82% of them singletons, with around 6.3% in the top ten. The CDR3 consists of 15 residues. Germline V gives CDR1 MNHEY, CDR2 SVGEGT. The germline V and J ends were trimmed by 2 bases and 2 bases, with 10 bases remaining between them. Sequencing was done on a sample of peripheral blood. V gene TRBV6-2 or TRBV6-3 combines with J gene TRBJ1-5, with TRBD1 as a possible D gene (6 bases). The sequence was collected from a man in his sixties or seventies with active or convalescent COVID-19. CDR3 sequence (DNA): TGTGCCAGCAGTTACAGCAGGGGTGGCAATCAGCCCCAGCATTTT. This sequence encodes CASSYSRGGNQPQHF.